The rows below give T cell receptor beta chains drawn from one sample of a study of shared T cell receptors in the human thymus. Profiling relied on immunoSEQ multiplex PCR, and the TCRdb table lists in-frame clones only, not all of them. The table shows under 850,000 clones, with approximately 90% occurring only once. These data were likewise used in another study, on human thymus T cells.

The sequenced material came from thymocytes. The origin of the receptors is a boy younger than two with a congenital heart defect. The CDR3 runs from the conserved cysteine through the conserved F or W. A D gene is named only where the DNA matches it firmly. Part of the rows lack a size; the others show once, few, many or a class for expanded clones.

d_call j_call cdr3_length v_call clone_size cdr3_nt cdr3_aa
TRBD2 TRBJ2-7 17 TRBV15 once TGTGCCACCAGCCCCCGGGCTAGCGGGAGGCCGAACCACGAGCAGTACTTC CATSPRASGRPNHEQYF
NA TRBJ1-1 17 TRBV10-3 NA TGTGCCATCAGTGAGTCTTTTGTGTTCGGGAGGGGCACTGAAGCTTTCTTT CAISESFVFGRGTEAFF
TRBD2 TRBJ2-7 15 TRBV28 NA TGTGCCAGCAGTCAGCGGGAAGGGAGCTCCTACGAGCAGTACTTC CASSQREGSSYEQYF
TRBD2 TRBJ2-1 14 TRBV5-1 NA TGCGCCAGCACCGGGACTAGCATCAGGAATGAGCAGTTCTTC CASTGTSIRNEQFF
TRBD2 TRBJ2-1 16 TRBV4-3 NA TGCGCCAGCAGCGCCAACGGACTAGCGGCCTACAATGAGCAGTTCTTC CASSANGLAAYNEQFF
NA TRBJ2-7 13 TRBV23-1 NA TGCGCCAGCAGTCAACCGCGGGCTTACGAGCAGTACTTC CASSQPRAYEQYF
TRBD1 TRBJ2-7 16 TRBV27 NA TGTGCCAGCAGGCCCCCCGACAGGGGGCCCTCCTACGAGCAGTACTTC CASRPPDRGPSYEQYF
TRBD2 TRBJ2-1 16 TRBV4-2 NA TGTGCCAGCAGCCAAGTAGCGGGAGCGTACTACAATGAGCAGTTCTTC CASSQVAGAYYNEQFF
NA TRBJ2-1 17 TRBV27 NA TGTGCCAGCAGCCTTGGGGGGCGGGAGAGGAGCCACAATGAGCAGTTCTTC CASSLGGRERSHNEQFF
TRBD1 TRBJ1-1 19 TRBV28 NA TGTGCCAGCACTTGGGTACCGGGACAGGGGGCGCGAAGGGGCACTGAAGCTTTCTTT CASTWVPGQGARRGTEAFF
NA TRBJ2-7 14 TRBV7-2 NA TGTGCCAGCAGCTACCGGGACTCCAGTGCAGGGCAGTACTTC CASSYRDSSAGQYF
NA TRBJ2-7 13 TRBV27 NA TGTGCCAGCAGTTTTAAGCAGGCTGGCGAGCAGTACTTC CASSFKQAGEQYF
TRBD1 TRBJ1-1 14 TRBV27 NA TGTGCCAGCAGTTTGGACAGGACTAACACTGAAGCTTTCTTT CASSLDRTNTEAFF
TRBD1 TRBJ1-1 14 TRBV12-5 NA TGTGCTAGTGGTTCACAGGGGATTGACACTGAAGCTTTCTTT CASGSQGIDTEAFF
TRBD1 TRBJ2-7 16 TRBV5-6 NA TGTGCCAGCAGCTGGCCCGGGACAGGCCTTTTCTACGAGCAGTACTTC CASSWPGTGLFYEQYF
TRBD1 TRBJ2-1 21 TRBV29-1 NA TGCAGCGTGACCCGGGACAGGGGGCTAGCGGGATATCCGAGCTCCTACAATGAGCAGTTCTTC CSVTRDRGLAGYPSSYNEQFF
TRBD1 TRBJ1-1 16 TRBV27 once TGTGCCAGCAGCCTCCGGGACAGGGGGAACGGCACTGAAGCTTTCTTT CASSLRDRGNGTEAFF
NA TRBJ1-2 15 TRBV6-6 NA TGTGCCAGCGGAGATAGAGGGTGGGATATCGATGGCTACACCTTC CASGDRGWDIDGYTF
NA TRBJ1-2 15 TRBV2 NA TGTGCCAGCAGTACGGACAGTCCAGCTAACTATGGCTACACCTTC CASSTDSPANYGYTF
TRBD1 TRBJ1-6 17 TRBV7-9 NA TGTGCCAGCAGCTTATGGCAGGGGGATGTTTATAATTCACCCCTCCACTTT CASSLWQGDVYNSPLHF
TRBD2 TRBJ2-7 15 TRBV4-2 NA TGTGCCAGCAGCCAGTGGACTAGCGCCTCCTACGAGCAGTACTTC CASSQWTSASYEQYF
TRBD1 TRBJ1-6 17 TRBV2 once TGTGCCAGCAGTGCGTCTGTCACAGGGGGCGACAATTCACCCCTCCACTTT CASSASVTGGDNSPLHF
NA TRBJ1-5 15 TRBV2 NA TGTGCCAGCAGTGAACTGGGGCTGAGCAATCAGCCCCAGCATTTT CASSELGLSNQPQHF
NA TRBJ1-3 13 TRBV5-1 few TGCGCCAGCAGGAGAAGCTCGGGAAACACCATATATTTT CASRRSSGNTIYF
TRBD1 TRBJ2-1 15 TRBV6-4 NA TGTGCCAGCAGTCAAGGACAGGGGAACGGCAATGAGCAGTTCTTC CASSQGQGNGNEQFF
TRBD2 TRBJ2-2 16 TRBV10-2 NA TGCGCCGGGGGCAGGACGGCAGCGGGAGACACCGGGGAGCTGTTTTTT CAGGRTAAGDTGELFF
NA TRBJ2-2 14 TRBV2 NA TGTGCCAGCAGTGAAAATGAGGGCACCGGGGAGCTGTTTTTT CASSENEGTGELFF
TRBD1 TRBJ1-1 17 TRBV7-9 NA TGTGCCAGCAGCCCCCCAGGTAGAGCAGGGGGGAACACTGAAGCTTTCTTT CASSPPGRAGGNTEAFF
TRBD2 TRBJ2-1 16 TRBV18 NA TGTGCCAGCTCCCAAGGCGGGCTAGCGGGAGACAATGAGCAGTTCTTC CASSQGGLAGDNEQFF
NA TRBJ1-5 15 TRBV15 NA TGTGCCACCAGCAGAGTACCCTACCTCGATCAGCCCCAGCATTTT CATSRVPYLDQPQHF
NA TRBJ2-1 15 TRBV27 once TGTGCCAGCAGCAAAGGTCCTAGAGGCTACAATGAGCAGTTCTTC CASSKGPRGYNEQFF
TRBD1 TRBJ1-2 16 TRBV5-1 NA TGCGCCAGCAGCTTGTGGGACAGGGGGCTGAACTATGGCTACACCTTC CASSLWDRGLNYGYTF
NA TRBJ1-1 14 TRBV15 NA TGTGCCACCAGCAGAGCTCCAGGGGACACTGAAGCTTTCTTT CATSRAPGDTEAFF
NA TRBJ1-6 11 TRBV28 NA TGTGCCAGCAGCAGACGGGGGGCCCTCCACTTT CASSRRGALHF
TRBD1 TRBJ2-7 15 TRBV19 NA TGTGCCAGTAGTAACTCACAGGGGGGTTCCTACGAGCAGTACTTC CASSNSQGGSYEQYF
TRBD1 TRBJ2-7 13 TRBV23-1 NA TGCGCCCTGCAGGGACAGGGCCTTTACGAGCAGTACTTC CALQGQGLYEQYF
NA TRBJ2-7 15 TRBV10-3 few TGTGCCATCAGTGCCCGGGTCGACGGAGTCAACGAGCAGTACTTC CAISARVDGVNEQYF
TRBD2 TRBJ2-7 17 TRBV5-4 NA TGTGCCAGCAGCGACCGGCTGGCTAGCGGGAGGGGCGACGAGCAGTACTTC CASSDRLASGRGDEQYF
TRBD1 TRBJ1-2 19 TRBV15 NA TGTGCCACCAGCGGCGGTTCTCTAATGGGACAGGGGCACCTCTATGGCTACACCTTC CATSGGSLMGQGHLYGYTF
NA TRBJ2-7 17 TRBV4-3 NA TGCGCCAGCAGCCAAGATCTAGGACAGAAGATAACCTACGAGCAGTACTTC CASSQDLGQKITYEQYF
NA TRBJ2-1 16 TRBV5-1 few TGCGCCAGCAGCTGGTTAGCGGTTTGCTCCTACAATGAGCAGTTCTTC CASSWLAVCSYNEQFF
TRBD2 TRBJ2-1 21 TRBV15 NA TGTGCCACCAGCAGACAACTCCGCAGCTCTCGGACTAGCGGGATCATTAATGAGCAGTTCTTC CATSRQLRSSRTSGIINEQFF
NA TRBJ2-1 16 TRBV21-1 NA TGTGCCAGCAGCACCAGACTAGCGGCTCCCTACAATGAGCAGTTCTTC CASSTRLAAPYNEQFF
TRBD1 TRBJ1-3 14 TRBV2 NA TGTGCCAGCAGTGGGGACAGTCAGGTTGGCACCATATATTTT CASSGDSQVGTIYF
TRBD2 TRBJ2-5 15 TRBV4-2 NA TGTGCCAGCAGCGTGACTAGCGGTAGCCAAGAGACCCAGTACTTC CASSVTSGSQETQYF
TRBD2 TRBJ2-3 14 TRBV7-6 NA TGTGCCAGCAGGAGCGGGATCGGCACAGATACGCAGTATTTT CASRSGIGTDTQYF
NA TRBJ2-7 17 TRBV7-9 NA TGTGCCAGCAGCTTGCAGACTGGACGGGGGAGAACCTACGAGCAGTACTTC CASSLQTGRGRTYEQYF
TRBD2 TRBJ2-7 14 TRBV30 NA TGTGCCTGGAGCGTTCGACTAGCGGGAGACGAGCAGTACTTC CAWSVRLAGDEQYF
NA TRBJ1-1 13 TRBV28 NA TGTGCCAGCAGCCGGACAGCGAACACTGAAGCTTTCTTT CASSRTANTEAFF
TRBD2 TRBJ2-5 17 TRBV11-2 NA TGTGCCAGCAGCCGGACGGTGGTAGCGGGTTATCAAGAGACCCAGTACTTC CASSRTVVAGYQETQYF
NA TRBJ1-3 16 TRBV14 NA TGTGCCAGCAGCCGGTCGGGGGGGGGAGCTGGAAACACCATATATTTT CASSRSGGGAGNTIYF
TRBD2 TRBJ2-3 18 TRBV28 NA TGTGCCAGCAGTGGTCCACTAGCGGGAGGGCCTTTCACAGATACGCAGTATTTT CASSGPLAGGPFTDTQYF